This T cell receptor (beta chain) emerged from a study of beta chain features in type 1 diabetes. This clone has only a few counts. The antigen is not known. The study, taken as a whole, reports: In comparison with healthy donors, patients had naive, central memory and Treg TCRB repertoires that appeared more similar.

A heparinised blood draw that averaged roughly 100 mL was obtained once from each donor. The sequenced template was cDNA made from the entire isolated RNA. Here immunoSEQ multiplex PCR was the method, and the copy in TCRdb shows in-frame clones only, minus some. The sample holds under 900,000 clones, around a sixth seen once. The sequenced material came from naive CD4+ T cells from blood. This TCR derives from a woman aged 18-30 years in good health.

As DNA, the CDR3 is TGTGCCAGCAGCCCGAAAGGGGCGGGGGCCTACGAGCAGTACTTC. It yields the protein CASSPKGAGAYEQYF. The chain links TRBV4-2 to TRBJ2-7; 7 nucleotides align to TRBD2. This CDR3 has 15 amino acids. CDR1 and CDR2 (germline): LGHNA, YNFKEQ. The junction had 8 bases not matched to a gene; V was cut back by 4 bases and J by 2 bases.